The 32 T cell receptor beta chains below all came from one sample that was sequenced in a study of T cells in Graves' hyperthyroidism and ophthalmopathy. TCR beta CDR3 sequences were amplified from RNA transcripts. The TCR CDR3 first-round RT-PCR relied on the HTBI primer set. MiXCR, applied by TCRdb to the multiplex PCR reads, yields one record per CDR3 protein. The data show about 840,000 distinct CDR3 sequences, 35% to 45% seen once. Sequencing was carried out using blood. Every receptor here comes from a man between 18 and 29 years old with Graves' hyperthyroidism.

This clonotype showed up many times. Sequence at one end of the junction differs from germline and may be a read error. V and J are TRBV7-7 and TRBJ1-5, with 7 bases matching TRBD1. CDR3 length equals 15 residues. The germline gives CDR1 SSHAT, CDR2 FNYEAQ (reference sequence). The CDR3 DNA follows: TGTGCTAGCAGCCCTCCCCGGGCAGGGGGTCAGCCCCAGCATTTT. Translating gives CASSPPRAGGQPQHF.

CDR3 region: CAITGGGTETQYF. The CDR3 nucleotides read TGTGCCATCACCGGGGGCGGCACTGAGACCCAGTACTTC. V is TRBV10-3 and J is TRBJ2-5; either TRBD1 or TRBD2 may supply D (6 bases each). The ends were cut back, 7 bases at V and 5 bases at J, with 14 bases in the middle. The CDR3 spans 13 residues. Germline assignment: CDR1 ENHRY and CDR2 SYGVKD.

This clonotype was counted a few times. J is TRBJ1-1 and V is TRBV7-9, with 8 bases that match TRBD1. V shed 5 bases, J shed 5 bases, and the junction held 16 bases outside the gene matches. This CDR3 is built from 17 residues. In germline, CDR1 is SEHNR, CDR2 FQNEAQ (reference sequence). CDR3 in DNA: TGTGCCAGCAGCAAACCTGGGACAGGCGTCGTTGGGACTGAAGCTTTCTTT. Its translation is CASSKPGTGVVGTEAFF.

This clonotype was seen ten or more times. This chain connects TRBV19 to TRBJ1-1, with D tentatively TRBD1 (6 bases). The germline gives CDR1 LNHDA, CDR2 SQIVND (reference sequence). V lost 1 base and J 6 bases, leaving 15 bases between the germline ends. This CDR3 contains 15 residues. The CDR3 is CASSIGGAMGAEAFF. For the CDR3, the DNA is TGTGCCAGTAGTATAGGGGGGGCGATGGGTGCTGAAGCTTTCTTT.

This clonotype was observed many times. The J gene is TRBJ1-5, the V gene TRBV20-1; no clear D. Germline V gives CDR1 DFQATT, CDR2 SNEGSKA (reference sequence). The CDR3 totals 13 residues. Trimming took 2 bases from V and 3 from J, leaving 8 bases between them. CDR3 coding DNA: TGCAGTGCTAGACCAATCAACAATCAGCCCCAGCATTTT. Encoded protein: CSARPINNQPQHF.

The J gene is TRBJ1-4, the V gene TRBV7-9; TRBD1 aligns across 7 bases. After removal of 6 bases from V and 8 bases from J, the junction contained 6 bases not matched to a gene. CDR3 length equals 13 residues. Per the germline V gene, CDR1 is SEHNR and CDR2 is FQNEAQ (reference sequence). The CDR3 loop is CASSLLDREKLFF. As DNA, the CDR3 is TGTGCCAGCAGTCTCCTGGACAGGGAAAAACTGTTTTTT.

V usage is TRBV10-3 and J usage is TRBJ2-5; tentatively, D is TRBD1 or TRBD2 (5 bases each). CDR3 size: 14 residues. V was trimmed by 10 bases and J by 2 bases, leaving 17 bases between them. The germline V gene has CDR1 ENHRY and CDR2 SYGVKD. Written as DNA, the CDR3 is TGTGCCAGCAGCGAGGGACCGGGTCAAGAGACCCAGTACTTC. The encoded protein is CASSEGPGQETQYF.

This chain links TRBV20-1 with TRBJ2-7; D is possibly TRBD2 (6 bases). V was cut by 6 bases and J by 5 bases, with 14 bases left in between. In germline, CDR1 is DFQATT, CDR2 SNEGSKA (reference sequence). The CDR3 loop spans 12 amino acids. Here the CDR3 reads CSAGGSWNEQYF. CDR3 DNA sequence: TGCAGTGCCGGAGGGAGCTGGAACGAGCAGTACTTC.

This clonotype was counted at least ten times. This chain connects TRBV16 to TRBJ2-5, with no clear D. CDR1 and CDR2 (germline): KGHSY, FQNENV. The CDR3 totals 12 residues. Trimming took 0 bases from V and 5 from J, leaving 4 bases between them. CDR3 loop: CASSQSTETQYF. CDR3 nucleotides: TGTGCCAGCAGCCAATCTACCGAGACCCAGTACTTC. The variable domain in full, with the rest retrieved from reference TRBV16 and TRBJ2-5, is GEEVAQTPKHLVRGEGQKAKLYCAPIKGHSYVFWYQQVLKNEFKFLISFQNENVFDETGMPKERFSAKCLPNSPCSLEIQATKLEDSAVYFCASSQSTETQYFGPGTRLLVL.

This clonotype was recorded a few times. This sequence joins TRBV9 and TRBJ1-1; possible D gene TRBD1, 5 bases. CDR1 and CDR2 from the germline V gene are SGDLS and YYNGEE. The CDR3 runs to 14 residues. V was cut by 6 bases and J by 10 bases, with 22 bases left in between. CDR3 region: CASTPFREGLRAFF. The DNA for the CDR3 is TGTGCCAGCACCCCTTTTCGGGAGGGACTGCGAGCTTTCTTT.

V and J are TRBV19 and TRBJ1-1; 9 nucleotides match TRBD1. V was clipped by 3 bases and J by 4 bases; unmatched bases: 6. The CDR3 contains 15 residues. Germline V gene data show CDR1 as LNHDA and CDR2 as SQIVND (reference sequence). CDR3 region: CASSITGTGSTEAFF. The DNA for the CDR3 is TGTGCCAGTAGTATTACCGGGACAGGGTCCACTGAAGCTTTCTTT.

For this clonotype: Possible read error: a much larger clone is one base away. The chain combines TRBV10-3 with TRBJ2-2; weak D call: TRBD2 (5 bases). The CDR3 sequence is 13 residues long. Germline V gene lookup returns CDR1 ENHRY and CDR2 SYGVKD. CDR3: CAISDINTGKLFF. The CDR3 nucleotides are TGTGCCATCAGTGACATTAACACCGGGAAGCTGTTTTTT.

The gene calls are TRBV6-5 and TRBJ1-6; D possibly corresponds to TRBD1 (5 bases). The germline CDR1 and CDR2 sequences are MNHEY and SVGAGI. This CDR3 spans 14 amino acids. V lost 3 bases, J lost 7 bases, and 10 bases lay in between. The CDR3 loop is CASSYQGRNSPLHF. CDR3 nucleotide sequence: TGTGCCAGCAGTTATCAGGGCCGGAATTCACCCCTCCACTTT.

This clonotype appeared a few times. The chain couples TRBV27 to TRBJ1-6; 7 nucleotides match TRBD1. CDR3 length equals 15 residues. CDR1 is MNHEY, CDR2 SMNVEV, per germline (reference sequence). J was trimmed by 9 bases and V by 2 bases; bases with no gene match: 7. In DNA form, the CDR3 reads TGTGCCAGCAGTTTAAGGGCAGGGGGAGGTTCACCCCTCCACTTT. Encoded protein: CASSLRAGGGSPLHF.

With regard to this clonotype: A junction boundary mismatches the germline segment, possibly from a read error. The chain is built from TRBV7-9 and TRBJ1-1, with D possibly TRBD1 on 5 matching bases. The CDR3 has 14 residues. Germline CDR1 reads SEHNR; CDR2 reads FQNEAQ (reference sequence). Here the CDR3 reads CASSLRQHNTEAFF. The CDR3 DNA reads as TGCGCCAGCAGCCTCAGACAGCATAACACTGAAGCTTTCTTT.

This clonotype has at least ten counts. V and J are TRBV7-2 and TRBJ1-5, with TRBD1 identical over 12 bases. There are 15 residues in the CDR3. The ends lost 5 bases at V and 9 bases at J; junction bases unmatched: 8. The germline V gene has CDR1 SGHTA and CDR2 FQGNSA. CDR3 residues: CASSQGTGGFVPQHF. CDR3 in DNA: TGTGCCAGCAGCCAAGGGACAGGGGGCTTTGTGCCCCAGCATTTT.

This clonotype was seen ten or more times. The chain uses TRBV29-1 and TRBJ2-2; D is uncertain. The germline CDR1 and CDR2 sequences are SQVTM and ANQGSEA. This CDR3 has 13 residues. With 3 bases removed from V and 1 base from J, the gap between germline ends came to 6 bases. DNA of the CDR3: TGCAGCGTTGATGGTGGGAACACCGGGGAGCTGTTTTTT. It encodes CSVDGGNTGELFF.

This clonotype showed up just a few times. The CDR3 nucleotides are TGTGCCAGCAGCCGTGGCCGGGGGACAGACGCGAACACCGGGGAGCTGTTTTTT. Protein product: CASSRGRGTDANTGELFF. The chain recombines TRBV7-9 with TRBJ2-2, with D perhaps matching TRBD1 (7 bases). The CDR3 has 18 residues. The germline V gene has CDR1 SEHNR and CDR2 FQNEAQ (reference sequence). V lost 5 bases and J 0 bases, leaving 19 bases between the germline ends.

The genes are TRBV19 and TRBJ2-1, with 7 bases identical to TRBD2. The germline V gene has CDR1 LNHDA and CDR2 SQIVND (reference sequence). Trimming cost V 6 bases and J 10 bases; bases outside gene matches: 6. This CDR3 contains 12 residues. The CDR3 sequence is CASSRTSQEQFF. The CDR3 DNA sequence: TGTGCCAGTAGCAGGACTAGTCAAGAGCAGTTCTTC.

J is TRBJ2-5 and V is TRBV7-9; D gene ambiguous. Trimming took off 2 bases at V and 1 base at J, with 14 bases between the two ends. There are 16 residues in the CDR3. Germline CDR1 and CDR2: SEHNR and FQNEAQ (reference sequence). CDR3 DNA sequence: TGTGCCAGCAGCTTAAAACCCCAGATCTCCCAAGAGACCCAGTACTTC. It specifies CASSLKPQISQETQYF.

The table lists this clonotype with a few counts. The chain carries TRBV14 and TRBJ1-1; D is undetermined. CDR1 is SGHDN, CDR2 FVKESK, per germline. The ends were cut back, 0 bases at V and 6 bases at J, with 11 bases in the middle. The CDR3 has 14 residues. CDR3 loop: CASSQDYADSEAFF. DNA for the CDR3: TGTGCCAGCAGCCAAGATTATGCGGATTCTGAAGCTTTCTTT.

The V gene is TRBV20-1, the J gene TRBJ2-2; a weak D match, TRBD2 (6 bases). V shed 4 bases and J shed 3 bases, with 18 bases lying between them. The CDR3 length is 16 residues. Germline-derived CDR1 and CDR2 are DFQATT and SNEGSKA (reference sequence). The CDR3 loop is CSAKKGGLLYTGELFF. Written as DNA, the CDR3 is TGCAGTGCTAAGAAAGGAGGGTTACTTTACACCGGGGAGCTGTTTTTT.

The V gene is TRBV7-8, the J gene TRBJ2-5; D unclear. Germline CDR1 and CDR2: SGHVS and FQNEAQ. This CDR3 spans 13 amino acids. Trimming removed 6 bases at V and 4 bases at J, with 12 bases between. The CDR3 spells CASSFGLLETQYF. CDR3 nucleotide sequence: TGTGCCAGCAGTTTTGGGTTATTAGAGACCCAGTACTTC.

Comment on this clonotype: One base away lies a much larger clone, so this may be a sequencing read error. The rearrangement links TRBV20-1 to TRBJ2-5; 9 bases match TRBD2. The CDR3 sequence is 12 residues long. CDR1 DFQATT and CDR2 SNEGSKA come from the germline V gene (reference sequence). CDR3 coding DNA: TGCAGTGCTCTGACTAGCGGAGAGGCCCAGTACTTC. It translates to CSALTSGEAQYF.

J is TRBJ1-1 and V is TRBV7-9, with TRBD1 matching 9 bases. Germline V gene data show CDR1 as SEHNR and CDR2 as FQNEAQ (reference sequence). CDR3 length: 15 residues. V trimming: 5 bases; J trimming: 8 bases; junction bases outside the gene matches: 12. CDR3 in amino acids: CASSRNGQGQTEAFF. The CDR3 DNA is TGTGCCAGCAGCCGAAACGGACAGGGGCAGACGGAAGCTTTCTTT.

This chain uses TRBV29-1 with TRBJ2-5; TRBD1 agrees at 11 bases. CDR3 size: 13 residues. Germline V gene sequence: CDR1 SQVTM, CDR2 ANQGSEA. V dropped 3 bases and J dropped 7; count of bases not matched to a gene: 4. The CDR3 DNA reads as TGCAGCGTTGAGGACAGGGGGCGCGGGACCCAGTACTTC. Translated, it gives CSVEDRGRGTQYF.

This clonotype was recorded at least ten times. The rearrangement uses TRBV29-1 and TRBJ1-1; a weak D match, TRBD1 (5 bases). Germline V gene sequence: CDR1 SQVTM, CDR2 ANQGSEA. This CDR3 is built from 14 residues. Trimming removed 6 bases from V and 3 bases from J, with 17 bases in between. The CDR3 region has the DNA TGCAGCGTCCCAACGGGGGGTTTCGACACTGAAGCTTTCTTT. It yields the protein CSVPTGGFDTEAFF.

The gene calls are TRBV11-1 and TRBJ1-4, with no clear D. V gave up 2 bases and J gave up 0 bases, with 7 bases separating them. This CDR3 comprises 15 residues. CDR1 is SGHAT, CDR2 FQDESV, per germline (reference sequence). DNA for the CDR3: TGTGCCAGCAGCTTATTGGGTTCAACTAATGAAAAACTGTTTTTT. Amino acid sequence: CASSLLGSTNEKLFF.

This rearrangement joins TRBV19 to TRBJ1-4, with TRBD1 as a possible D gene (5 bases). The V gene's germline CDR1 is LNHDA and CDR2 SQIVND (reference sequence). The length of the CDR3 is 12 residues. V lost 3 bases to trimming and J lost 10 bases, with 9 bases between them. CDR3 DNA sequence: TGTGCCAGTAGTATCCAGGGAGGAAAACTGTTTTTT. Its protein is CASSIQGGKLFF.

The chain uses TRBV10-3 and TRBJ1-1; 7 nucleotides align to TRBD1. The CDR3 spans 14 residues. Germline values: CDR1 ENHRY, CDR2 SYGVKD. Unmatched junction bases numbered 11, after V lost 10 bases and J lost 3 bases. The CDR3 sequence: CASSQGVGDTEAFF. CDR3 bases: TGTGCCAGCAGCCAGGGGGTCGGGGACACTGAAGCTTTCTTT.

The rearrangement uses TRBV2 and TRBJ1-2; unclear D gene. Germline V CDR1 and CDR2: SNHLY, FYNNEI. The CDR3 runs 10 residues. The CDR3 DNA sequence: TGTGCTTCGGCGCAGGAGGGCTACACCTTC. This encodes CASAQEGYTF. The full variable domain, its missing parts supplied by reference TRBV2 and TRBJ1-2, is EPEVTQTPSHQVTQMGQEVILRCVPISNHLYFYWYRQILGQKVEFLVSFYNNEISEKSEIFDDQFSVERPDGSNFTLKIRSTKLEDSAMYFCASAQEGYTFGSGTRLTVV.

This clonotype was seen more than once but under ten times. The junction departs from the called germline gene at one end, perhaps through a read error. This rearrangement joins TRBV10-1 to TRBJ2-7; TRBD2 matches 7 bases. Germline values: CDR1 WNHNN, CDR2 SYGVQD (reference sequence). The CDR3 sequence is 16 residues long. The CDR3 reads CASSRSELASDYEQYF. CDR3 coding DNA: TGTGCCAGCAGCCGCTCCGAACTAGCGTCGGACTATGAGCAGTACTTC.